The 14 T cell receptor beta chains reported below all come from one sample, sequenced in a study of blood T cell repertoires in COVID-19. Measured with immunoSEQ multiplex PCR; TCRdb has only the in-frame clones, and not every one. Of 130,000 to 150,000 clones listed, about 90% are singletons. The sequenced sample was peripheral blood. Every receptor here comes from a human donor in a cohort sampled during active COVID-19.

This clone occurred once. J is TRBJ1-1 and V is TRBV27; 7 bases are a match to TRBD1. Germline-derived CDR1 and CDR2 are MNHEY and SMNVEV (reference sequence). The CDR3 spans 12 residues. V lost 9 bases to trimming and J lost 4 bases; unmatched junction nucleotides: 5. Here the CDR3 reads CASRGLGTEAFF. The CDR3 DNA reads TGTGCCAGTAGGGGGCTGGGCACTGAAGCTTTCTTT.

This clone was picked up one time. The chain couples TRBV7-2 to TRBJ2-5; 8 positions match TRBD2. V shed 5 bases and J 5 bases; nucleotides not matched to a gene: 7. This CDR3 contains 14 residues. CDR1 and CDR2 from the germline V gene are SGHTA and FQGNSA. CDR3 sequence reads: CASSPGGGRETQYF. The CDR3 nucleotides read TGTGCCAGCAGCCCCGGGGGGGGGCGGGAGACCCAGTACTTC.

Judged by abundance, this clone is medium-sized (0.01 to 0.1%). This chain connects TRBV14 to TRBJ2-1; the D gene is possibly TRBD1 (6 bases). This CDR3 has 14 residues. The germline CDR1 and CDR2 sequences are SGHDN and FVKESK. The V gene lost 2 bases and the J gene lost 8 bases, with 13 bases spanning the gap. CDR3 protein: CASSQFQGYDEQFF. The CDR3 DNA follows: TGTGCCAGCAGCCAATTCCAGGGGTACGATGAGCAGTTCTTC.

This rearrangement joins TRBV6-5 to TRBJ2-5, with a possible D match to TRBD2 (6 bases). V was pared by 6 bases and J by 4 bases, with 18 bases between. The germline CDR1 and CDR2 sequences are MNHEY and SVGAGI. The CDR3 totals 15 residues. The CDR3 reads CASSDRGSRRETQYF. Here the CDR3 DNA reads TGTGCCAGCAGCGACCGGGGGTCTCGGAGAGAGACCCAGTACTTC.

The chain uses TRBV5-4 and TRBJ2-5; D might be TRBD2 (5 bases). With 4 bases removed from V and 2 bases from J, the gap between germline ends came to 15 bases. Germline CDR1 reads SGHNT; CDR2 reads YYREEE (reference sequence). The CDR3 contains 15 residues. As DNA, the CDR3 is TGTGCCAGCAGCCCACTGGAGGCAGGACAAGAGACCCAGTACTTC. The encoded protein is CASSPLEAGQETQYF. Supplemented by reference TRBV5-4 and TRBJ2-5, the full variable domain reads ETGVTQSPTHLIKTRGQQVTLRCSSQSGHNTVSWYQQALGQGPQFIFQYYREEENGRGNFPPRFSGLQFPNYSSELNVNALELDDSALYLCASSPLEAGQETQYFGPGTRLLVL.

The chain is built from TRBV3-1 (or the pseudogene TRBV3-2) and TRBJ1-6; D remains ambiguous. The CDR3 contains 13 residues. Germline loops: CDR1 LGHDT, CDR2 YNNKEL (reference sequence). CDR3 bases: TGTCGGTTTAGACGATGGCGGAATTCACCCCTCCACTTT. Translation: CRFRRWRNSPLHF.

The V call is TRBV6-2 or TRBV6-3, the J call TRBJ2-2; no firm D call. Trimming cost V 6 bases and J 6 bases, with 11 bases left between them. The CDR3 length is 13 residues. Germline V gene sequence: CDR1 MNHEY, CDR2 SVGEGT. CDR3 sequence: CASSNLLAGELFF. The CDR3 region has the DNA TGTGCCAGCAGCAACCTCTTAGCCGGGGAGCTGTTTTTT.

The CDR3 sequence is CASSLHPRGDTEAFF. The CDR3 DNA reads as TGTGCCAGCAGCTTGCACCCCAGGGGGGACACTGAAGCTTTCTTT. The chain carries TRBV5-6 and TRBJ1-1; 7 bases fit TRBD1. The junction had 6 bases not matched to a gene; V was cut back by 1 base and J by 3 bases. Germline CDR1 and CDR2: SGHDT and YYEEEE. This CDR3 is built from 15 residues.

This clone was found a few times. The CDR3 nucleotides read TGCGCCAGCAGCCAAGGACAGGGGGTTAACGGCTACACCTTC. Translation: CASSQGQGVNGYTF. The rearrangement links TRBV4-3 to TRBJ1-2, with 9 bases matching TRBD1. Trimming at V came to 1 base and at J to 8 bases, leaving 5 bases not matched to a gene. From germline, CDR1 is LGHNA and CDR2 YSLEER. The CDR3 has 14 residues.

This clone was counted only a few times. V is TRBV16 and J is TRBJ2-7; no clear D gene. V was shortened by 0 bases and J by 6 bases, with 9 bases between the two germline ends. The CDR3 has 13 amino acids. Per the germline V gene, CDR1 is KGHSY and CDR2 is FQNENV. The CDR3 sequence is CASSQSIAREQYF. CDR3 DNA: TGTGCCAGCAGCCAATCGATAGCCCGCGAGCAGTACTTC.

This clone was counted only a few times. The chain employs TRBV10-3 and TRBJ2-1; the match to TRBD2 covers 13 bases. J lost 8 bases, V lost 4 bases, and 14 bases had no gene match. In germline, CDR1 is ENHRY, CDR2 SYGVKD. The CDR3 runs to 18 residues. The CDR3 nucleotides read TGTGCCATCAGTGGTCAAGGGACTAGCGGGACCCTGGGGGATGAGCAGTTCTTC. Translated, it gives CAISGQGTSGTLGDEQFF.

There are a few counts of this clone. This chain links TRBV6-4 with TRBJ1-6; 8 positions agree with TRBD1. Germline values: CDR1 MRHNA, CDR2 SNTAGT. With V trimmed by 4 bases and J by 8 bases, 7 bases remained unmatched. The CDR3 spans 15 residues. This CDR3 is CASSVTGGRDSPLHF. As DNA, the CDR3 is TGTGCCAGCAGTGTCACAGGGGGTAGGGATTCACCCCTCCACTTT.

The chain has TRBV4-1 and TRBJ2-2, with D possibly matching TRBD1 (6 bases). This CDR3 is built from 14 residues. Germline CDR1 MGHRA, CDR2 YSYEKL. V was shortened by 2 bases and J by 4 bases, with 8 bases between the two germline ends. CDR3 amino acids: CASSQLGGTGELFF. The CDR3 bases are TGCGCCAGCAGCCAATTAGGGGGCACCGGGGAGCTGTTTTTT.

The V gene is TRBV10-3, the J gene TRBJ2-1; the match to TRBD1 covers 10 bases. Per the germline V gene, CDR1 is ENHRY and CDR2 is SYGVKD. V shed 6 bases, J shed 7 bases, and the junction held 12 bases outside the gene matches. CDR3 length equals 16 residues. Here the CDR3 reads CAIRDDRGHPMNEQFF. CDR3 in DNA: TGTGCCATCAGGGACGACAGGGGGCATCCCATGAATGAGCAGTTCTTC.